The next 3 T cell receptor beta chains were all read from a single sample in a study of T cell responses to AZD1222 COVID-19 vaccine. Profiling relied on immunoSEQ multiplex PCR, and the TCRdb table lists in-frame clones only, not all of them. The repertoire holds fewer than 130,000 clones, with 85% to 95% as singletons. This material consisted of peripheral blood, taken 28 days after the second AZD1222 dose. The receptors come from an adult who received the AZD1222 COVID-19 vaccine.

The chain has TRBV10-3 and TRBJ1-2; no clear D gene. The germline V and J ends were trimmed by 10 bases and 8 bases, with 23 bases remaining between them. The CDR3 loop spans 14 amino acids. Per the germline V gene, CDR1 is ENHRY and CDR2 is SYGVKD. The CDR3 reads CATTLAPYREGYTF. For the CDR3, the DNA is TGTGCCACCACCTTGGCTCCGTATCGGGAAGGCTACACCTTC.

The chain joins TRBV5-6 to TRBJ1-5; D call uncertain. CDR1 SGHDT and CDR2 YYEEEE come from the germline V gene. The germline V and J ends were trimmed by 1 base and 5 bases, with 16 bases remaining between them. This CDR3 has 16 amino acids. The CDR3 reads CASSLKGSPFDQPQHF. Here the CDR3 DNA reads TGTGCCAGCAGCTTGAAAGGATCCCCCTTCGATCAGCCCCAGCATTTT.

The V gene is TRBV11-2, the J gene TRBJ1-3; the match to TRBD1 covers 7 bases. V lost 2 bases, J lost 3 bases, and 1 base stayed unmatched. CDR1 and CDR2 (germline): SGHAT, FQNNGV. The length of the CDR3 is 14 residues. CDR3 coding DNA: TGTGCCAGCAGCTTAACAGGGGATGGAAACACCATATATTTT. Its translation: CASSLTGDGNTIYF.